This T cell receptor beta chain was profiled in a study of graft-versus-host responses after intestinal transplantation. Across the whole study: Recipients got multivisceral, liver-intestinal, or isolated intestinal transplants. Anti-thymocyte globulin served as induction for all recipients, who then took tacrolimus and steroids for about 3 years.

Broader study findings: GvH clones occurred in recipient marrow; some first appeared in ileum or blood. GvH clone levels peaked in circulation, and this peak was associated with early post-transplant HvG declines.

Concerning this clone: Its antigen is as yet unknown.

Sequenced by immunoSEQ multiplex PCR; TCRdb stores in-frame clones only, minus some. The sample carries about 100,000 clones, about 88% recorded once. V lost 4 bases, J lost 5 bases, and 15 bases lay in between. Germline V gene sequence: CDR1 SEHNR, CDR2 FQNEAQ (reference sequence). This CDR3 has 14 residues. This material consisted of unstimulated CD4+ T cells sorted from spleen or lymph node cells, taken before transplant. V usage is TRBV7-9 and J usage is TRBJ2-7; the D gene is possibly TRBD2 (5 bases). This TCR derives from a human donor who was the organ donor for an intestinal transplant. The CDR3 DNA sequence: TGTGCCAGCAGCTATGGTGAGGACTTCGACGAGCAGTACTTC. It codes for CASSYGEDFDEQYF.